The 5 T cell receptor beta chains listed next were all sequenced from one sample in a study of cytomegalovirus exposure and HLA in healthy donors. The PCR contained 60 Vbeta and 13 Jbeta primers. Using immunoSEQ multiplex PCR, the repertoire was profiled, and TCRdb retains in-frame clones only, with some absent. The sample yields some 130,000 clones, roughly 78% seen once. The sequenced sample consisted of PBMCs. These TCRs come from a man under 40 in good health and CMV-seronegative.

This rearrangement joins TRBV5-6 to TRBJ2-7; 7 nucleotides agree with TRBD1. CDR1 is SGHDT, CDR2 YYEEEE, per germline. The ends lost 0 bases at V and 6 bases at J; junction bases unmatched: 0. The CDR3 loop spans 12 amino acids. As DNA, the CDR3 is TGTGCCAGCAGCTTGGACAGGGGCGAGCAGTACTTC. Amino acids: CASSLDRGEQYF.

Comments on this clone: A junction end diverges from the germline sequence, so it may reflect a read error. J is TRBJ1-2 and V is TRBV6-5; 7 bases are shared with TRBD1. The germline CDR1 and CDR2 sequences are MNHEY and SVGAGI. CDR3 length: 14 amino acids. This chain's CDR3 is CASSYSSGGNGYPF. The CDR3 nucleotides are TGTGCCAGCAGTTACTCTTCAGGGGGGAATGGCTACCCCTTC.

The CDR3 DNA sequence: TGTGCCAGCAGCGCGGGACTAGCGGGAGTTGGGTCCTACGAGCAGTACTTC. The encoded protein is CASSAGLAGVGSYEQYF. This rearrangement joins TRBV5-8 to TRBJ2-7; 14 nucleotides align to TRBD2. Germline V gives CDR1 SGHTS, CDR2 YDEGEE. V lost 4 bases to trimming and J lost 1 base; unmatched junction nucleotides: 7. This CDR3 is built from 17 residues.

The V and J genes are TRBV5-1 and TRBJ1-1; possible D gene TRBD1, 6 bases. CDR3 length equals 15 residues. CDR1 is SGHRS and CDR2 is YFSETQ in the germline V gene. Trimming took off 4 bases at V and 7 bases at J, with 20 bases between the two ends. CDR3 sequence (DNA): TGCGCCAGCAGCCCTAGACTATCGGGACAAAATGAAGCTTTCTTT. This translates into CASSPRLSGQNEAFF.

This clone was detected only once. J is TRBJ1-1 and V is TRBV7-9, with D perhaps matching TRBD1 (6 bases). The length of the CDR3 is 15 residues. Trimming shortened V by 1 base and J by 4 bases, and 13 bases separated the two germline ends. Per germline, CDR1 SEHNR and CDR2 FQNEAQ (reference sequence). The CDR3 DNA is TGTGCCAGCAGCTTAGTAGGGCAGGGGCCCACTGAAGCTTTCTTT. As protein: CASSLVGQGPTEAFF.